These T cell receptor beta chains were read from a single sample in a study of blood T cell repertoires in COVID-19. The assay was immunoSEQ multiplex PCR, and TCRdb's table has in-frame clones only and misses some. The sample contains around 200,000 clones, around 83% of which appear only once. The specimen was peripheral blood. These receptors were taken from a woman aged 40 to 50 with acute or convalescent COVID-19. The CDR3 runs from the conserved cysteine through the conserved F or W. Each record gives: clone size, D gene, V gene, J gene, CDR3 protein, CDR3 DNA. A D gene is named only where the DNA matches it firmly. Some rows mark clone size as missing; the rest say once, few, many or name a class of expanded clone.

.	TRBD1	TRBV27	TRBJ1-1	CASSLDRGPTEAFF	TGTGCCAGCAGTTTGGACAGGGGGCCCACTGAAGCTTTCTTT
.	.	TRBV24-1	TRBJ1-5	CATSTRSYDQPQHF	TGTGCCACCAGTACCCGGAGCTACGATCAGCCCCAGCATTTT
.	.	TRBV9	TRBJ2-1	CASSVGLNNEQFF	TGTGCCAGCAGCGTGGGCCTTAACAATGAGCAGTTCTTC
.	TRBD1	TRBV6-1	TRBJ2-2	CASSEEWGQETGELFF	TGTGCCAGCAGTGAAGAGTGGGGACAGGAGACCGGGGAGCTGTTTTTT
.	TRBD2	TRBV9	TRBJ2-5	CASSVGAGAGETQYF	TGTGCCAGCAGCGTAGGAGCGGGGGCGGGGGAGACCCAGTACTTC
.	.	TRBV7-9	TRBJ1-6	CASSLGTSLDSPLHF	TGTGCCAGCAGCTTAGGGACTTCGTTGGACTCACCCCTCCACTTT
.	.	TRBV9	TRBJ2-2	CASSMRLANTGELFF	TGTGCCAGCAGCATGCGACTAGCGAACACCGGGGAGCTGTTTTTT
.	.	TRBV30	TRBJ2-3	CAWLIGATQYF	TGTGCCTGGCTGATTGGGGCTACGCAGTATTTT
.	.	TRBV4-1	TRBJ2-3	CASSLGLASTDTQYF	TGCGCCAGCAGCCTCGGACTGGCTAGCACAGATACGCAGTATTTT
once	.	TRBV7-9	TRBJ1-1	CASSLGTTEAFF	TGTGCCAGCAGCTTGGGGACAACTGAAGCTTTCTTT
.	.	TRBV11-2	TRBJ1-1	CASSLDWGVTTEAFF	TGTGCCAGCAGCTTAGATTGGGGGGTGACCACTGAAGCTTTCTTT
.	TRBD1	TRBV28	TRBJ1-1	CASSFGDRARVEAFF	TGTGCCAGCAGTTTCGGGGACAGGGCGAGAGTTGAAGCTTTCTTT
.	.	TRBV5-6	TRBJ1-4	CASSRIRAANEKLFF	TGTGCCAGCAGCCGTATCAGGGCGGCTAATGAAAAACTGTTTTTT
.	.	TRBV14	TRBJ2-4	CASSQRTEAKNIQYF	TGTGCCAGCAGCCAGCGGACAGAAGCCAAAAACATTCAGTACTTC
.	TRBD2	TRBV6-5	TRBJ2-1	CASSYQRGSWFF	TGTGCCAGCAGTTATCAGCGGGGGTCTTGGTTCTTC
.	.	TRBV29-1	TRBJ1-1	CSVWTVLDTEAFF	TGCAGCGTCTGGACAGTACTGGACACTGAAGCTTTCTTT
.	.	TRBV6-5	TRBJ1-1	CASSFPGHEAFF	TGTGCCAGCAGTTTTCCGGGACATGAAGCTTTCTTT
few	.	TRBV28	TRBJ2-4	CASSAPRSVALDIQYF	TGTGCCAGCAGTGCCCCTAGGTCGGTCGCTTTGGACATTCAGTACTTC
.	TRBD1	TRBV10-3	TRBJ1-5	CAIKGQLNQPQHF	TGTGCCATCAAGGGACAGCTAAATCAGCCCCAGCATTTT
.	.	TRBV11-1	TRBJ2-3	CASSSPLGISTDTQYF	TGTGCCAGCAGCTCCCCCCTAGGAATTAGCACAGATACGCAGTATTTT
.	TRBD1	TRBV5-4	TRBJ1-4	CASSSDRTDEKLFF	TGTGCCAGCAGCTCGGACAGGACGGATGAAAAACTGTTTTTT
.	.	TRBV19	TRBJ1-2	CASSIEGDYGYTF	TGTGCCAGTAGTATAGAAGGGGACTATGGCTACACCTTC
.	TRBD2	TRBV27	TRBJ2-1	CASTPGVAGVAEQFF	TGTGCCAGCACCCCTGGGGTAGCGGGAGTTGCTGAGCAGTTCTTC
.	.	TRBV12-3/TRBV12-4	TRBJ1-1	CASTTGLNTEAFF	TGTGCCAGCACAACAGGGCTTAACACTGAAGCTTTCTTT
once	.	TRBV30	TRBJ2-6	CAWSATGANVLTF	TGTGCCTGGAGTGCCACTGGGGCCAACGTCCTGACTTTC
.	TRBD1	TRBV2	TRBJ1-2	CASSAGGGYGYTF	TGTGCCAGCAGTGCAGGGGGTGGCTATGGCTACACCTTC
few	.	TRBV5-1	TRBJ2-7	CASSLGGTREQYF	TGCGCCAGCAGCTTGGGGGGAACTAGGGAGCAGTACTTC
.	.	TRBV4-1	TRBJ1-2	CASSQAGVSYGYTF	TGCGCCAGCAGCCAAGCAGGGGTTAGCTATGGCTACACCTTC
few	.	TRBV11-2	TRBJ2-7	CASSLEWSGSYEQYF	TGTGCCAGCAGCTTAGAGTGGTCAGGCTCCTACGAGCAGTACTTC
few	.	TRBV2	TRBJ2-7	CASWATGEQYF	TGTGCCAGCTGGGCGACGGGAGAGCAGTACTTC
many	.	TRBV7-9	TRBJ2-7	CASSLDRAGGEQYF	TGTGCCAGCAGCTTAGACAGGGCCGGAGGCGAGCAGTACTTC
.	.	TRBV14	TRBJ2-7	CASSLGLTYEQYF	TGTGCCAGCAGCCTGGGACTGACCTACGAGCAGTACTTC
.	.	TRBV5-1	TRBJ2-7	CASSPRTDYDKKYF	TGCGCCAGCAGCCCCCGGACGGACTATGATAAGAAGTACTTC
.	TRBD1	TRBV28	TRBJ1-5	CASNRGQIYQPQHF	TGTGCCAGCAACCGGGGACAGATCTATCAGCCCCAGCATTTT
.	.	TRBV10-1	TRBJ2-7	CASRREVGPYEQYF	TGCGCCAGCAGGAGGGAGGTGGGTCCCTACGAGCAGTACTTC
.	.	TRBV7-2	TRBJ1-5	CASSLVGQEPQHF	TGTGCCAGCAGCTTAGTAGGACAAGAGCCCCAGCATTTT
.	TRBD1	TRBV7-2	TRBJ2-5	CASSLLQSTGTEETQYF	TGTGCCAGCAGCTTACTCCAATCCACCGGGACAGAAGAGACCCAGTACTTC
.	.	TRBV9	TRBJ1-1	CASSVQGQSHGAFF	TGTGCCAGCAGCGTACAAGGACAATCACATGGGGCTTTCTTT
.	.	TRBV19	TRBJ2-7	CASSMGLIGEQYF	TGTGCCAGTAGTATGGGGCTGATTGGCGAGCAGTACTTC
few	TRBD1	TRBV19	TRBJ1-6	CASRDRALSSSPLHF	TGTGCCAGTCGGGACAGGGCATTGAGTAGCTCACCCCTCCACTTT
once	TRBD2	TRBV19	TRBJ2-1	CASSILAGGPGNEQFF	TGTGCCAGTAGTATATTAGCGGGAGGGCCGGGGAATGAGCAGTTCTTC
.	.	TRBV5-4	TRBJ1-1	CASSFYRNTEAFF	TGTGCCAGCAGCTTTTACAGGAACACTGAAGCTTTCTTT
.	TRBD2	TRBV24-1	TRBJ2-1	CATSASGGANEQFF	TGTGCCACCAGTGCGAGCGGGGGGGCGAATGAGCAGTTCTTC
.	TRBD2	TRBV11-2	TRBJ2-3	CASSRALAGESRTRDTQYF	TGTGCCAGCAGCCGCGCACTAGCGGGGGAATCACGTACTCGAGATACGCAGTATTTT
.	TRBD1	TRBV9	TRBJ2-2	CASSEGSGGKTGELFF	TGTGCCAGCAGCGAGGGGTCAGGGGGTAAGACCGGGGAGCTGTTTTTT
.	.	TRBV27	TRBJ1-5	CASSTQGSNQPQHF	TGTGCCAGCAGTACTCAGGGAAGCAATCAGCCCCAGCATTTT
few	TRBD1	TRBV10-3	TRBJ1-1	CAISAGQIVRWGTEAFF	TGTGCCATCAGTGCGGGACAGATAGTTCGGTGGGGCACTGAAGCTTTCTTT
.	TRBD1	TRBV7-3	TRBJ1-2	CASSTDRQYGYTF	TGTGCCAGCAGCACGGACAGGCAATATGGCTACACCTTC
.	.	TRBV5-1	TRBJ2-7	CASSGKGVSSYEQYF	TGCGCCAGCAGCGGTAAGGGGGTAAGCTCCTACGAGCAGTACTTC
.	.	TRBV28	TRBJ2-1	CASRIMGEQFF	TGTGCCAGCAGGATTATGGGCGAGCAGTTCTTC